Presented here are 9 T cell receptor beta chains from one specimen sequenced in a study of T-cell reconstitution after alpha-beta-depleted transplantation in children. Preparation of the TCRbeta library was carried out with unique molecular identifiers. TCRdb reanalysed the PCR reads using MiXCR and keeps one entry per CDR3 protein. This table holds hundreds of thousands of distinct CDR3 sequences, approximately 9.6% found once. The sample was PBMCs from the stem cell graft donor, taken from the stem cell graft. The receptors here all came from a human donor who donated a stem cell graft to a child with SCID.

This clonotype has just a few counts. The CDR3 here is CASRVGGANTGELFF. In DNA form, the CDR3 reads TGTGCCAGCAGAGTAGGGGGAGCGAACACCGGGGAGCTGTTTTTT. The chain is built from TRBV6-1 and TRBJ2-2, with D maybe TRBD1 (6 bases). CDR3 length: 15 amino acids. V gave up 6 bases and J gave up 0 bases, with 11 bases separating them. The V gene's germline CDR1 is MNHNS and CDR2 SASEGT.

This clonotype appeared a few times. The chain links TRBV18 to TRBJ1-2; D call uncertain. Germline V gene lookup returns CDR1 KGHSH and CDR2 LQKENI. The CDR3 extends over 12 amino acids. The V gene lost 3 bases and the J gene lost 4 bases, with 6 bases spanning the gap. CDR3 sequence (DNA): TGTGCCAGCTCACCTTCTACCTATGGCTACACCTTC. Translating gives CASSPSTYGYTF.

This chain links TRBV10-3 with TRBJ1-1, with D possibly TRBD1 on 5 matching bases. CDR1 is ENHRY and CDR2 is SYGVKD in the germline V gene. The CDR3 consists of 14 residues. The V gene lost 3 bases and the J gene lost 4 bases, with 12 bases spanning the gap. This chain's CDR3 is CAISDRVRGTEAFF. In DNA form, the CDR3 reads TGTGCCATCAGTGACAGGGTGCGGGGCACTGAAGCTTTCTTT.

Ten or more counts support this clonotype. J is TRBJ2-1 and V is TRBV5-1; 8 bases line up with TRBD2. V lost 2 bases and J lost 4; bases outside the gene matches: 8. Germline CDR1 reads SGHRS; CDR2 reads YFSETQ. CDR3 length equals 16 residues. The CDR3 protein is CASSLLGGGQYNEQFF. The CDR3 coding sequence is TGCGCCAGCAGCTTACTGGGCGGGGGGCAGTACAATGAGCAGTTCTTC.

This clonotype occurred many times. The chain combines TRBV5-1 with TRBJ2-1; TRBD1 is a possible D gene (6 bases). V was pared by 0 bases and J by 6 bases, with 13 bases between. The CDR3 spans 15 residues. Looked up from germline, CDR1 is SGHRS and CDR2 is YFSETQ. CDR3 in DNA: TGCGCCAGCAGCTTGGAACAGGGCTTCGGCAATGAGCAGTTCTTC. It specifies CASSLEQGFGNEQFF.

This clonotype has ten or more counts. The V call is TRBV12-3 or TRBV12-4, the J call TRBJ2-2; a weak D match, TRBD1 (6 bases). This CDR3 contains 15 residues. With 5 bases removed from V and 1 base from J, the gap between germline ends came to 11 bases. This chain's CDR3 is CASSTGLLNTGELFF. The CDR3 DNA is TGTGCCAGCAGTACAGGGCTATTGAACACCGGGGAGCTGTTTTTT.

The V call is TRBV10-3, the J call TRBJ2-3; tentatively, D is TRBD1 (6 bases). CDR1 is ENHRY and CDR2 is SYGVKD in the germline V gene. Trimming stripped 5 bases from V and 3 bases from J, with 15 bases between. CDR3 length equals 15 residues. The CDR3 region is CAISLQGWGTDTQYF. CDR3 bases: TGTGCCATCAGTCTACAGGGTTGGGGGACAGATACGCAGTATTTT.

This clonotype was detected a few times. The V and J genes are TRBV20-1 and TRBJ2-3, with D possibly TRBD2 on 6 matching bases. The V and J ends lost 0 bases and 8 bases respectively, with 15 bases between them. Germline CDR1 reads DFQATT; CDR2 reads SNEGSKA (reference sequence). The CDR3 totals 14 residues. The CDR3 loop reads CSAREGLERGTQYF. CDR3 nucleotide sequence: TGCAGTGCTAGAGAGGGACTGGAAAGGGGTACGCAGTATTTT.

This clonotype showed up many times. The chain recombines TRBV12-3 or TRBV12-4 with TRBJ1-4; 7 bases fit TRBD1. V dropped 6 bases and J dropped 5; count of bases not matched to a gene: 6. This CDR3 comprises 14 residues. This chain's CDR3 is CASSRGQTNEKLFF. DNA of the CDR3: TGTGCCAGCAGCCGGGGACAGACAAATGAAAAACTGTTTTTT.